The clone carrying this T cell receptor (beta chain) was recorded only once. The data were taken from a study of blood T cell repertoires in COVID-19. Overall study: Both acute and convalescent COVID-19 samples were obtained from the United States, Italy and Spain. Sources were T cells, B-cell-depleted T cells, or PBMCs; the material itself was cDNA or gDNA.

In the original workflow: Quantification of nucleated cells was approximated via reference gene primer amplification. The method was immunoSEQ multiplex PCR; TCRdb's version includes in-frame clones alone and lacks a portion of them. The D gene and trimming were derived from the DNA, and the V and J assignments and clone size from that table. Of about 230,000 clones in the sample, roughly 84% were seen once. The source of this sequence is a woman in her 40s who had recovered from COVID-19. Sequencing was carried out using peripheral blood.

DNA for the CDR3: TGCAGCGTAACCGGGACAGGGAGCTCTGGGGCCAACGTCCTGACTTTC. Its protein product is CSVTGTGSSGANVLTF. The rearrangement uses TRBV29-1 and TRBJ2-6; 9 positions agree with TRBD1. The trim removed 6 bases at V and 0 bases at J, leaving 6 bases unmatched. Germline assignment: CDR1 SQVTM and CDR2 ANQGSEA. This CDR3 is built from 16 residues.